This T cell receptor (beta chain) was profiled in a study of T cell clusters in autoimmune cytopenias. Study overall: TRB sequencing had a median 51,575 reads and about 2,500 distinct clonotypes per sample. Findings and caveats of the study: Primary autoimmune cytopenia patients seemingly lacked the physiological T cell clusters found in healthy donors. TRB repertoire shifts in secondary cytopenia and chronic lymphocytic leukemia mostly reflected lymphoma, not autoimmunity. Comparing secondary cytopenia with chronic lymphocytic leukemia showed no cluster-lack signature, apparently masked by lymphoma repertoire.

Each sample's input was approximately 270 ng genomic DNA, 40,000 or so genome equivalents. CDR1 and CDR2 (germline): MNHNS, SASEGT. CDR3 length: 16 amino acids. This clonotype shows up as medium-sized (0.01 to 0.1%) by frequency. Its antigen is currently unknown. TRB rearrangements were amplified by touch-down multiplex PCR with mixed TRB-A/B primers. Each CDR3 protein gets one entry in TCRdb, which reprocessed the multiplex PCR reads and gives no DNA. In total, the table holds thousands of distinct CDR3 sequences. The chain couples TRBV6-1 to TRBJ2-7; TCRdb names TRBD1, which stays unverified in the absence of DNA. The receptor comes from a human donor with an autoimmune cytopenia or autoimmune hepatitis (not recorded which). Material: peripheral blood. This chain's CDR3 is CASSPTGTATPYEQYF.